This T cell receptor (beta chain) came from a study of Ad26.COV2.S vaccination and SARS-CoV-2 variants. This sample's treatment: some 20 received Ad26.COV2.S at low or high dose, single or two shots; 5 received placebo; per-sample allocation not given. Samples were taken on day 63 after the first vaccine or placebo injection. Whole-study results and caveats: Vaccine recipients had higher spike-specific TCR breadth than placebo recipients.

Clones were sequenced by immunoSEQ multiplex PCR, and TCRdb holds only the in-frame ones, with some missing. Of a few hundred thousand clones listed, around 85% are singletons. Turning to this clone: Its antigen is undetermined.

V was shortened by 5 bases and J by 0 bases, with 9 bases between the two germline ends. The germline gives CDR1 SGHRS, CDR2 YFSETQ. The CDR3 is made up of 14 amino acids. The sequences come from peripheral blood, collected in a trial of Ad26.COV2.S vaccine versus placebo. The chain couples TRBV5-1 to TRBJ2-1; weak D call: TRBD1 (5 bases). The sequence was obtained from a person between 18 and 60 years old who received the Ad26.COV2.S COVID-19 vaccine or a placebo. As DNA, the CDR3 is TGCGCCAGCAGAGGGGAAGCCTCCTACAATGAGCAGTTCTTC. Residues: CASRGEASYNEQFF.